This TCR beta chain comes out of a study of spatial heterogeneity in lung cancer. Study-level information: Alpha-chain sequences were consistently detected in smaller numbers than beta-chain sequences.

This clonotype was observed at least ten times. Time point of the sample: blood at routine non-recurrence follow-up after resection. This CDR3 contains 13 residues. V lost 2 bases to trimming and J lost 8 bases, with 12 bases between them. MiXCR, applied by TCRdb to the 5' RACE reads, yields one record per CDR3 protein. The sample has about 29,000 distinct CDR3 sequences; under 11% are singletons. The specimen comprised PBMCs, sampled at follow-up. The sequence was obtained from a female donor with early-stage non-small cell lung cancer. The V gene is TRBV12-3 or TRBV12-4, the J gene TRBJ1-2; possibly TRBD1 for D (6 bases). CDR3 DNA: TGTGCCAGCAGTTTATGGGGGGCGCGGGGCTACACCTTC. Encoded protein: CASSLWGARGYTF.